This T cell receptor beta chain derives from a study of T cell responses to AZD1222 COVID-19 vaccine. Study-wide findings and caveats: Breadth and depth of Spike-specific TCRs rose after two AZD1222 doses. Of the AZD1222 recipients, only 5 or 6 were seropositive at baseline. Within unmutated variant regions lay the reported targets of nearly half of spike-specific TCRs.

The V gene's germline CDR1 is MNHEY and CDR2 SVGEGT. V was clipped by 6 bases and J by 0 bases, with 14 bases between them. The CDR3 loop spans 15 amino acids. Generated by immunoSEQ multiplex PCR, the TCRdb table keeps only in-frame clones and is missing some. Altogether 130,000 to 150,000 clones are present, approximately 89% being singletons, with the ten largest covering 4% to 6%. On this clone: Its antigen is not known.

This receptor was taken from an adult in good health. The sequencing used peripheral blood, collected on day 0 of AZD1222 vaccination. This chain uses TRBV6-2 or TRBV6-3 with TRBJ1-1; maybe TRBD1 (5 bases). In nucleotides, the CDR3 is TGTGCCAGCAGCAGCCTGGGGCGCCTGAACACTGAAGCTTTCTTT. It translates to CASSSLGRLNTEAFF.